This TCR beta chain came from a study of PD-L1 blockade in urothelial cancer. Study-level findings and limits: Durable benefit was linked to greater 3-week expansion of tumor-associated blood clones.

A word on this clone: What it binds is not known.

CDR1 and CDR2 (germline): MNHEY, SMNVEV (reference sequence). Unmatched junction bases numbered 3, after V lost 3 bases and J lost 4 bases. The length of the CDR3 is 14 residues. The assay was immunoSEQ multiplex PCR, and TCRdb's table has in-frame clones only and misses some. The sample consists of roughly 87,000 clones, roughly 87% of them appearing once. Sequences were derived from PBMCs, sampled around atezolizumab (anti-PD-L1) treatment. The sequence came from a woman between 65 and 79 years old with urothelial cancer. The chain links TRBV27 to TRBJ1-2; 9 nucleotides align to TRBD1. CDR3 coding DNA: TGTGCCAGCAGTTTTGGGACAGGGAGCTATGGCTACACCTTC. Its protein product is CASSFGTGSYGYTF.